The following is a T cell receptor beta chain sequence with its context. Its antigen is unknown. No quality values exist for individual bases; no much larger clone is one base distant. This entry comes from a study of T cell responses to AZD1222 COVID-19 vaccine (dated by TCRdb to about 2021). Regarding the research as a whole: TCR sequencing was performed for about 250 trial participants, of whom around 200 were given two doses of AZD1222 and some 26 were given two doses of MenACWY control vaccine. Trial participants were enrolled into age subgroups of 18-55, 56-69 and 70-plus years, which contained 148, 28 and 57 TCR-sequenced participants, respectively. General study outcomes and caveats: In the small 56-69-year group, the increase in depth fell short of significance, most likely because of low power. The whole spike protein was spanned by vaccine-associated CD4 TCRs, and dominant responses were seen in regions 160-218 and 743-854. Reportedly, close to half of the unique spike-specific TCRs recognized epitopes lying outside the regions that are mutated in the B.1.351 and B.1.1.7 variants. No day 14 peak-response samples were available, so repertoires were characterized only after the peak T cell response. Conclusions about previously exposed vaccinees are limited, since just five to seven AZD1222 recipients were seropositive for SARS-CoV-2 at baseline. Most participants were white British and females outnumbered males, and the authors suggested that clonal diversity may have been underestimated. After two AZD1222 doses, both the breadth and the depth of spike-specific TCRs were significantly higher than at day 0 and than in MenACWY recipients.

The CDR3 regions of human TCRbeta chains were subjected to immunosequencing. On the authors' methods: Repertoire TCRs were matched against a reference library of SARS-CoV-2-specific TCRs generated with the MIRA antigen-specificity platform. Breadth was defined as the fraction of unique TCRs that were SARS-CoV-2-associated, and depth was defined as the fraction of total T cells that were SARS-CoV-2-associated. Each spike-specific TCR was assigned to its reactive spike region and to a CD4 or CD8 class using the MIRA data. Log10-transformed breadth and depth values were compared by one-way ANOVA with Sidak's multiple comparisons tests. Held by TCRdb, this immuneACCESS table contains in-frame sequences only and omits some clones. Under half of the omission traces to an unresolved V gene where checked; the cause of the rest is unknown. The V and J calls and clone size come from that table; D and trimming were worked out from the DNA. Here the sample has 130,000 to 150,000 clones; roughly four fifths occur a single time. The top ten clonotypes cover around 4.3% of the sample.

Taken from the germline V gene, the CDR1 and CDR2 loops are SGDLS and YYNGEE. From the cysteine through the phenylalanine, the CDR3 covers 14 amino acids. CDR3 DNA only is kept here, 42 bases in frame from base 1. V ends up 4 bases short and J 3 bases short, with an unmatched junction base count of 5. Read against the paper, the sample's time point label means: baseline before first vaccination. The treatment or condition label, as the study defines it: meningococcal conjugate vaccine given as trial control. Vaccinee samples were obtained from the UK trials COV001 and COV002, which included a single-blind randomized controlled phase 2/3 trial of AZD1222 (ChAdOx1 nCoV-19) in healthy adults. For TCRbeta chain sequencing, PBMC samples from trial participants were taken at day 0 and at day 28 after the second dose.

The sequencing used peripheral blood, collected on day 0 of MenACWY control vaccination. This chain joins TRBV9 to TRBJ1-1, with 8 bases matching TRBD1. This sequence originates from an adult in good health. The encoded CDR3 is CASSRQGRDTEAFF. The DNA sequence follows: TGTGCCAGCAGCCGACAGGGGAGGGACACTGAAGCTTTCTTT.